The T cell receptor (beta chain) under discussion was sequenced for a study of T cell responses to AZD1222 COVID-19 vaccine. This clone came up a few times. Sequencing was performed with immunoSEQ multiplex PCR; in TCRdb, only in-frame clones are kept and a portion is missing. The table shows tens of thousands of clones, with roughly 87% occurring only once. CDR1 is SGHAT, CDR2 FQNNGV, per germline. The CDR3 is 13 amino acids. The V segment lost 7 bases and the J segment 8 bases; nucleotides outside the gene matches: 8. The V gene is TRBV11-2, the J gene TRBJ1-1, with 9 nucleotides matching TRBD1. The clonotype originates from an adult in good health. The sequences come from peripheral blood, collected on day 0 of AZD1222 vaccination. Here the CDR3 reads CASIIRDRAEAFF. The CDR3 region has the DNA TGTGCCAGCATTATCCGGGACAGGGCGGAAGCTTTCTTT.